Reported below is one T cell receptor (beta chain). TCRdb's table, derived via immunoSEQ multiplex PCR, lists solely in-frame clones and lacks some. The profile covers about 52,000 clones, with approximately 92% appearing a single time and less than 0.8% taken by the ten largest. The entry originates in a study of T cell changes during pregnancy in multiple sclerosis. The CDR3 runs 13 residues. With V trimmed by 3 bases and J by 7 bases, 8 bases remained unmatched. Germline CDR1 and CDR2: GTSNPN and SVGIG (reference sequence). The chain uses TRBV30 and TRBJ1-2; TRBD1 aligns across 7 bases. This specimen consisted of CD4+ T cells from peripheral blood mononuclear cells, obtained in the third trimester of pregnancy. The clonotype originates from a female donor with multiple sclerosis, enrolled in a pregnancy study. CDR3 residues: CAWSSGTVGGYTF. Written as DNA, the CDR3 is TGTGCCTGGAGCTCCGGGACAGTCGGTGGCTACACCTTC.